This TCR beta chain is from a study of blood T cell repertoires in COVID-19. The overall study: The United States, Italy and Spain were the sources of the acute and convalescent COVID-19 samples. T cells, B-cell-depleted T cells, or PBMCs provided the cDNA or gDNA that served as material.

This CDR3 region has 13 residues. Germline CDR1 and CDR2: GTSNPN and SVGIG (reference sequence). Trimming removed 3 bases from V and 7 bases from J, with 12 bases in between. The protocol was immunoSEQ multiplex PCR, while the TCRdb copy is restricted to in-frame clones and leaves out a portion. The sample contains hundreds of thousands of clones, around 84% of which appear only once. Participant reports of clinical history set cohort assignment. The source of this sequence is a woman aged 45-65 years who had recovered from COVID-19. The sequenced material came from PBMCs or T cells enriched from blood (not recorded which). This chain links TRBV30 with TRBJ1-4, with a weak D call TRBD1 (5 bases). This CDR3 reads CAWRTGGAEKLFF. The CDR3 DNA reads as TGTGCCTGGAGAACGGGAGGGGCTGAAAAACTGTTTTTT. Supplemented by reference TRBV30 and TRBJ1-4, the full variable domain reads SQTIHQWPATLVQPVGSPLSLECTVEGTSNPNLYWYRQAAGRGLQLLFYSVGIGQISSEVPQNLSASRPQDRQFILSSKKLLLSDSGFYLCAWRTGGAEKLFFGSGTQLSVL.